What follows is one TCR beta chain and its context. No antigen is known for it. No base quality information exists; no much larger clone differs at one position. Sequencing used an Illumina HiSeq 1500. TCRdb trimmed public reads at Q25 via fastp, called clones via MiXCR and kept in-frame beta chains. Rows matching on CDR3 protein sequence are summarized as one entry with the most common DNA and genes. Here the sample has 450,000 to 600,000 distinct CDR3 sequences; 30% to 35% occur a single time. The biggest ten clones account for roughly 17% of the sample. This record belongs to a study of T cell repertoires in cytomegalovirus infection (dated by TCRdb to between 2018 and 2020). Background on the whole study: Alongside well-studied HLA-B-restricted epitopes, the peptide stimulations were aimed at recently identified HLA-C-restricted CMV epitopes, whose presentation resists viral immunomodulation. Donor HLA type was relevant to the analysis, because carriage of CMV infection together with the matching HLA type was indicated by public TCR beta signatures. The research as a whole found: The ex vivo response was dominated by HLA-C-restricted CMV-specific TCR beta clonotypes, and the single most frequent clonotype in two of eight donors was supplied by these HLA-C-restricted clonotypes. Cumulative frequency of public TCR beta family members discriminated carriers of CMV infection plus the relevant HLA type in this cohort and an independent 352-donor cohort.

The sample's treatment or condition label is to be understood as: in vitro stimulation with specific CMV peptide epitopes to enrich CMV-specific T cells. Trimming removed 1 base from V and 10 bases from J; the gene matches leave 16 bases unexplained. According to the germline V gene, CDR1 reads SGHTA and CDR2 reads FQGNSA. Including the terminal cysteine and phenylalanine, the CDR3 comprises 17 residues. The entry retains the CDR3 DNA only, 51 bases that are in frame from base 1. Sequenced material: cultured PBMCs, taken from culture after CMV antigen stimulation. The receptor chain draws on TRBV7-2 and TRBJ2-1; 7 middle bases align to TRBD2. This clonotype was sampled from a human donor in good health (CMV status not recorded). Some clones in this sample may be carry-over from other donors' samples. The DNA reads as follows: TGTGCCAGCAGCTTAGGAGGGACTTGGCGGGAGAGACGAGAGCAGTTCTTC. The encoded protein is CASSLGGTWRERREQFF. The reference TRBV7-2 and TRBJ2-1 proteins fill in what lies around the CDR3, so the full variable domain reads GAGVSQSPSNKVTEKGKDVELRCDPISGHTALYWYRQSLGQGLEFLIYFQGNSAPDKSGLPSDRFSAERTGGSVSTLTIQRTQQEDSAVYLCASSLGGTWRERREQFFGPGTRLTVL.